This paragraph reports one T cell receptor beta chain. This specimen belongs to a study of control samples from healthy donors and cancer patients. The CDR3 runs 13 residues. V lost 1 base to trimming and J lost 2 bases, with 5 bases between them. The germline gives CDR1 SGHRS, CDR2 YFSETQ. Assay: immunoSEQ multiplex PCR; the TCRdb copy retains only in-frame clones and omits some. The table lists approximately 220,000 clones, 85% to 95% of them singletons, with approximately 1.6% in the top ten. The sequence came from a man aged 50-59 years in good health. This chain joins TRBV5-1 and TRBJ2-3; D is unclear. Sequences were obtained from blood. The CDR3 region is CASSLFDTDTQYF. The CDR3 nucleotides are TGCGCCAGCAGCTTGTTTGACACAGATACGCAGTATTTT.